This paragraph reports one T cell receptor (beta chain). Its antigen remains unknown. CDR1 SNHLY and CDR2 FYNNEI come from the germline V gene. This CDR3 comprises 17 residues. V lost 5 bases to trimming and J lost 4 bases; unmatched junction nucleotides: 9. Time point defined: baseline pretreatment blood. The sample's treatment: 15 Gy SBRT to primary tumor, nephrectomy 4 weeks later. Serial blood draws occurred at baseline and 2 and 4 weeks post-SBRT. This sample stems from a study of radiation and T cells in renal cell carcinoma. Generated by immunoSEQ multiplex PCR, the TCRdb table keeps only in-frame clones and is missing some. There are approximately 110,000 clones in the sample; roughly 80% occur only once, and approximately 3% lies in the top ten. Study-wide points: Without pretreatment biopsies, baseline tumor clonotype presence was undetermined. From baseline, blood top tumor clonotypes peaked at 2 weeks post-radiation.

This TCR came from a woman aged 55-70 years with renal cell carcinoma. Sample: blood, taken from a patient whose treatment included radiotherapy and nephrectomy. The gene calls are TRBV2 and TRBJ2-2, with 11 bases that match TRBD2. The CDR3 nucleotides read TGTGCCAGCAGTCAGACTAGCGGGGCGACACGCACCGGGGAGCTGTTTTTT. This sequence encodes CASSQTSGATRTGELFF. The whole variable domain, filled in from reference TRBV2 and TRBJ2-2, reads EPEVTQTPSHQVTQMGQEVILRCVPISNHLYFYWYRQILGQKVEFLVSFYNNEISEKSEIFDDQFSVERPDGSNFTLKIRSTKLEDSAMYFCASSQTSGATRTGELFFGEGSRLTVL.